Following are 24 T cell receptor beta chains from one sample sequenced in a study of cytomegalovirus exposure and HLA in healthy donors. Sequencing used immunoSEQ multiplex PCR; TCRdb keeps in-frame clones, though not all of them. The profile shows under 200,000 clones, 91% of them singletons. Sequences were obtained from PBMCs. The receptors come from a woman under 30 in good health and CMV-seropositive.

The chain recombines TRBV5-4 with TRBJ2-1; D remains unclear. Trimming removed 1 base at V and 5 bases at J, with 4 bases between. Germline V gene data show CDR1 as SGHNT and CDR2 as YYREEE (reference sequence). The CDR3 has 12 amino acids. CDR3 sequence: CASSLPDNEQFF. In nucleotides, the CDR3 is TGTGCCAGCAGCTTGCCCGACAATGAGCAGTTCTTC.

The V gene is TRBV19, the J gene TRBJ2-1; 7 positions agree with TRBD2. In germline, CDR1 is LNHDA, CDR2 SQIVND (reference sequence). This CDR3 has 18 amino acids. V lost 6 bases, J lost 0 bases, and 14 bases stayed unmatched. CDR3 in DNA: TGTGCCAGTAGCCAAAGAACCGCGGGGGAACACTCCTACAATGAGCAGTTCTTC. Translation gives CASSQRTAGEHSYNEQFF.

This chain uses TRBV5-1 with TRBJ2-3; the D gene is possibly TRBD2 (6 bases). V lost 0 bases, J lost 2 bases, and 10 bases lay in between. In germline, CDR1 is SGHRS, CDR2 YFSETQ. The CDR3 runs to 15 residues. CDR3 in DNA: TGCGCCAGCAGCTTGGCGGGGGTGATCACAGATACGCAGTATTTT. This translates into CASSLAGVITDTQYF.

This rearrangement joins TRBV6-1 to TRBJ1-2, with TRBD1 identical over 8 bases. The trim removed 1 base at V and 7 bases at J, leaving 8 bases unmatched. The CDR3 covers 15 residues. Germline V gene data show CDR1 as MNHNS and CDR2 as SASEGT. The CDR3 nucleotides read TGTGCCAGCAGTGAAGGGCGGGACAGGAGAGGTGGCTACACCTTC. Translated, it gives CASSEGRDRRGGYTF.

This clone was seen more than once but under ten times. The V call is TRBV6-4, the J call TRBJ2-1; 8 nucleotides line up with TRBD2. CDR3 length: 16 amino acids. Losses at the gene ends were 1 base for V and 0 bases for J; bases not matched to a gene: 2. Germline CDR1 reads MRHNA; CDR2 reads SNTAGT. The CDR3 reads CASSDLGTSSYNEQFF. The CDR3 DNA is TGTGCCAGCAGTGACTTAGGGACTAGCTCCTACAATGAGCAGTTCTTC.

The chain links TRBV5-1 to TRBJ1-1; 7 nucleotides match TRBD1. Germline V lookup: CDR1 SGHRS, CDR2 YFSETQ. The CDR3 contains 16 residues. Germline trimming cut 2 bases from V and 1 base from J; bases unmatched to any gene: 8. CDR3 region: CASSFSSGTANTEAFF. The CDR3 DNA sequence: TGCGCCAGCAGCTTTTCTTCCGGGACAGCGAACACTGAAGCTTTCTTT.

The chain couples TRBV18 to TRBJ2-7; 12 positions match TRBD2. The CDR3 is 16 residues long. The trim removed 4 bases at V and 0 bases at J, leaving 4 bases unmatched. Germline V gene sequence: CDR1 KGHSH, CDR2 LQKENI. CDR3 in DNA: TGTGCCAGCTCACAACAGACTAGCGGGAGCTCCTACGAGCAGTACTTC. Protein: CASSQQTSGSSYEQYF.

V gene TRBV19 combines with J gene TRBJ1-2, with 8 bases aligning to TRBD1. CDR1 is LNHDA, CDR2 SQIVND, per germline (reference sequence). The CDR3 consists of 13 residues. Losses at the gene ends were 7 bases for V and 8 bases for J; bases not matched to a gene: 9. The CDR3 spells CASNLGQVGGYTF. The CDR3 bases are TGTGCCAGTAACTTGGGACAGGTGGGAGGCTACACCTTC. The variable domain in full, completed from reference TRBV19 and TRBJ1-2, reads DGGITQSPKYLFRKEGQNVTLSCEQNLNHDAMYWYRQDPGQGLRLIYYSQIVNDFQKGDIAEGYSVSREKKESFPLTVTSAQKNPTAFYLCASNLGQVGGYTFGSGTRLTVV.

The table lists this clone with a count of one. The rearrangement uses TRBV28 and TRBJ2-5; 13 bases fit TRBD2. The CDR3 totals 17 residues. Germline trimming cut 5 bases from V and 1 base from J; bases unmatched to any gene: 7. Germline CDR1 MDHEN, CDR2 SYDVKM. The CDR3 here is CASSGAGTSGVQETQYF. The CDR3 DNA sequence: TGTGCCAGCAGTGGGGCAGGGACTAGCGGGGTCCAAGAGACCCAGTACTTC.

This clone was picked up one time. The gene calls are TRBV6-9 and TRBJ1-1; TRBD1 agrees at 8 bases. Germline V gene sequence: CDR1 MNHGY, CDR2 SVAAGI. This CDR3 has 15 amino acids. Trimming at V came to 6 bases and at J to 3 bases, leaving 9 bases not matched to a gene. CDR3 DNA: TGTGCCAGCAGGTATCTATTGACAGGGGACACTGAAGCTTTCTTT. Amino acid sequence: CASRYLLTGDTEAFF.

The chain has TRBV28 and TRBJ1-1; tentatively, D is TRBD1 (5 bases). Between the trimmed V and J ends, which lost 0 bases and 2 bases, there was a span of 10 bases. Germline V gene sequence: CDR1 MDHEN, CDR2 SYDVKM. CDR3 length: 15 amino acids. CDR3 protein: CASSLWRGFNTEAFF. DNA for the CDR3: TGTGCCAGCAGTTTATGGCGGGGGTTTAACACTGAAGCTTTCTTT.

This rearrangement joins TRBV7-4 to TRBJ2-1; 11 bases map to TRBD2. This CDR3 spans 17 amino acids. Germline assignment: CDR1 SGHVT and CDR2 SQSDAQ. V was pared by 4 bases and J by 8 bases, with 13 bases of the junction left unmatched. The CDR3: CASSSTISGRAFYEQFF. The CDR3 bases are TGTGCCAGCAGCTCAACCATTAGCGGGAGGGCCTTCTATGAGCAGTTCTTC.

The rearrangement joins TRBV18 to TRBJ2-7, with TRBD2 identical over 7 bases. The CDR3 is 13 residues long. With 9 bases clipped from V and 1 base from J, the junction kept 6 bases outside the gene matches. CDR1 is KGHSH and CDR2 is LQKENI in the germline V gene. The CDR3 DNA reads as TGTGCCAGTAATGGGGGGGAGTCCTACGAGCAGTACTTC. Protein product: CASNGGESYEQYF.

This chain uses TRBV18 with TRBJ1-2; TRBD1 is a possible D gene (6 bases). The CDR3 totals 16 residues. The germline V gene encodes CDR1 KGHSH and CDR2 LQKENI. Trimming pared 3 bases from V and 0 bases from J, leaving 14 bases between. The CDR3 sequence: CASSPDRDKANYGYTF. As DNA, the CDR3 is TGTGCCAGCTCACCTGACCGGGACAAAGCTAACTATGGCTACACCTTC. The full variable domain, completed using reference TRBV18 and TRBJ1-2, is NAGVMQNPRHLVRRRGQEARLRCSPMKGHSHVYWYRQLPEEGLKFMVYLQKENIIDESGMPKERFSAEFPKEGPSILRIQQVVRGDSAAYFCASSPDRDKANYGYTFGSGTRLTVV.

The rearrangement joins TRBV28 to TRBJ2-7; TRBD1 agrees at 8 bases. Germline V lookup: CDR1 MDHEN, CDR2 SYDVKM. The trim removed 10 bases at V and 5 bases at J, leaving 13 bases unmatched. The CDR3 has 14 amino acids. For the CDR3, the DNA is TGTGCCACCGTCGGACAGGGTCTTATCCACGAGCAGTACTTC. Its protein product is CATVGQGLIHEQYF.

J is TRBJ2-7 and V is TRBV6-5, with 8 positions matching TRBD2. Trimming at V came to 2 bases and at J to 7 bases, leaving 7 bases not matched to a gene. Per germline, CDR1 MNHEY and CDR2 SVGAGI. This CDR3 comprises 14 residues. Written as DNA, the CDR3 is TGTGCCAGCAGTTACGCCCGGGGGGGTGGAGAGCAGTACTTC. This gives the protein CASSYARGGGEQYF.

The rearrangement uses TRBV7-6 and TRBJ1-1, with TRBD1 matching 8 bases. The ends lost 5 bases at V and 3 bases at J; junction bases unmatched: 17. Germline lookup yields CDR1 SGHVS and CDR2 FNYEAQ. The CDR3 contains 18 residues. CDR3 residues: CASSPLRANRGWYTEAFF. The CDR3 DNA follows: TGTGCCAGCAGCCCCCTTCGGGCGAACAGGGGGTGGTACACTGAAGCTTTCTTT.

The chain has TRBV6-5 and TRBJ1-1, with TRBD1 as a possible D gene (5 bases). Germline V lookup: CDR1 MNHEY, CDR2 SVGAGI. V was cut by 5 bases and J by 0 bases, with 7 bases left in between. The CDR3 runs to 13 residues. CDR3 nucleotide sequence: TGTGCCAGCAGTGACAGCTTGAACACTGAAGCTTTCTTT. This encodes CASSDSLNTEAFF.

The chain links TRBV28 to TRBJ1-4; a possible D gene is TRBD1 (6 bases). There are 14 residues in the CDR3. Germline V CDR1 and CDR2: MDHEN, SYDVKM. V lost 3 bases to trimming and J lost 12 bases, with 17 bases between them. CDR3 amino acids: CASSFQGTLGELFF. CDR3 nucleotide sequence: TGTGCCAGCAGTTTCCAGGGGACCCTTGGGGAACTGTTTTTT. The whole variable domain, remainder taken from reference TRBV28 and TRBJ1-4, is DVKVTQSSRYLVKRTGEKVFLECVQDMDHENMFWYRQDPGLGLRLIYFSYDVKMKEKGDIPEGYSVSREKKERFSLILESASTNQTSMYLCASSFQGTLGELFFGSGTQLSVL.

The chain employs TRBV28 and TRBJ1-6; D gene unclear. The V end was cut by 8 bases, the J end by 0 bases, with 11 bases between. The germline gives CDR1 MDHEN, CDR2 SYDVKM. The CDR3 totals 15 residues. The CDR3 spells CASHAGSSYNSPLHF. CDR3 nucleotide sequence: TGTGCCAGCCATGCAGGTAGCTCCTATAATTCACCCCTCCACTTT.

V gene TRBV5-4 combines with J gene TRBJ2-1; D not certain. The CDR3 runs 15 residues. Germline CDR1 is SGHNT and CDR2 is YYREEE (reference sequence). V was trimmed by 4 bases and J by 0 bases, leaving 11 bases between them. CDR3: CASSLYLNSYNEQFF. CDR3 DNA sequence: TGTGCCAGCAGCCTGTACTTAAACTCCTACAATGAGCAGTTCTTC.

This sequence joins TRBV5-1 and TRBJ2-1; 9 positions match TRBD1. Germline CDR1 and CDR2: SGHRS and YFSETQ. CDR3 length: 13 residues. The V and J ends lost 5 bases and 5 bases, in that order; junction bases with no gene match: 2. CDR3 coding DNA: TGCGCCAGCAGACGGACAGGGGACAATGAGCAGTTCTTC. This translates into CASRRTGDNEQFF.

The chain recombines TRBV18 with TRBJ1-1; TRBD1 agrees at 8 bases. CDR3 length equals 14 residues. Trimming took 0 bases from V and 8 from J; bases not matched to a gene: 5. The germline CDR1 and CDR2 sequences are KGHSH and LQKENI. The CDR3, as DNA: TGTGCCAGCTCACCACCGGACAGGGCAGACGAAGCTTTCTTT. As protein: CASSPPDRADEAFF.

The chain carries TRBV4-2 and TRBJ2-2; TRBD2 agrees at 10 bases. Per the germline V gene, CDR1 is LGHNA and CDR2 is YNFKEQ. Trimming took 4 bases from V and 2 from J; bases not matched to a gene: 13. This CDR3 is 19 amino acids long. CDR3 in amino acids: CASSRSNGASGGNTGELFF. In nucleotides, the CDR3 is TGTGCCAGCAGCCGGTCCAACGGGGCTAGCGGGGGTAACACCGGGGAGCTGTTTTTT.